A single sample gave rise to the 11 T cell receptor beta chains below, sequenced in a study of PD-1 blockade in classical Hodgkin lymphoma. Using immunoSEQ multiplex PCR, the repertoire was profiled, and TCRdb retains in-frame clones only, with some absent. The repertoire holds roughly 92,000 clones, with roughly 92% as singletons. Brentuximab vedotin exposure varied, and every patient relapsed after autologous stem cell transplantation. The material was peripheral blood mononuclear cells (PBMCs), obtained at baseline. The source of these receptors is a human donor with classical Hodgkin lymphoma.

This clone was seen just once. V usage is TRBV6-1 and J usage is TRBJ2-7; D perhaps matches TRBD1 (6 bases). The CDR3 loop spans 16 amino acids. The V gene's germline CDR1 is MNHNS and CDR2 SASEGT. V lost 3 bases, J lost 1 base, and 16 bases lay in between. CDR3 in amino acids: CASSDLGQPRSYEQYF. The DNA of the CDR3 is TGTGCCAGCAGTGATTTAGGACAGCCGAGATCCTACGAGCAGTACTTC.

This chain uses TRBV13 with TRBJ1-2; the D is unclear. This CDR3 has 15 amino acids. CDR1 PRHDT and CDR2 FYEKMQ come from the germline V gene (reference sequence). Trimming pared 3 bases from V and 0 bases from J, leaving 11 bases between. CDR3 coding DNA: TGTGCCAGCAGCTTGGACCTACAGACTAACTATGGCTACACCTTC. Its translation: CASSLDLQTNYGYTF.

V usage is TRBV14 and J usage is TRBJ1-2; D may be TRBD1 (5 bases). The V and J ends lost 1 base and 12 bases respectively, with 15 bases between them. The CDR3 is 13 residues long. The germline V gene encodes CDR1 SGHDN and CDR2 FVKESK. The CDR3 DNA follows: TGTGCCAGCAGCCAAGTTGGGAGCGGGGGGGACACCTTC. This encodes CASSQVGSGGDTF.

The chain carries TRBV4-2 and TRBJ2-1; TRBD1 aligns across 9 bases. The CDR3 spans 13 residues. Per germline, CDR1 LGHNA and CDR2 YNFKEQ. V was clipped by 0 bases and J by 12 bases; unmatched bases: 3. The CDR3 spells CASSQEDRGSQFF. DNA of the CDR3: TGTGCCAGCAGCCAAGAGGACAGGGGATCGCAGTTCTTC.

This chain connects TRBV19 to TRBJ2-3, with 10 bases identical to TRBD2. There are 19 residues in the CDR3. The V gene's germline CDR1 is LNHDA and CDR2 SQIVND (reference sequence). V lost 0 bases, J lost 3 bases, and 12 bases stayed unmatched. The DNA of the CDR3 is TGTGCCAGTAGTATAGATTCGACGCTAGCGGGAGTCGGGACAGATACGCAGTATTTT. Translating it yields CASSIDSTLAGVGTDTQYF. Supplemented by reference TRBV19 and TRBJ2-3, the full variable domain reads DGGITQSPKYLFRKEGQNVTLSCEQNLNHDAMYWYRQDPGQGLRLIYYSQIVNDFQKGDIAEGYSVSREKKESFPLTVTSAQKNPTAFYLCASSIDSTLAGVGTDTQYFGPGTRLTVL.

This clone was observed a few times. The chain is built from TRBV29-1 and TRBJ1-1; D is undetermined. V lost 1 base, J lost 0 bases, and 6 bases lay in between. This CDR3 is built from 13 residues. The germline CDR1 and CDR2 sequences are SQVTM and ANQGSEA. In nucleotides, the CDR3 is TGCAGCGTTGAAGCGGGCCTGAACACTGAAGCTTTCTTT. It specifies CSVEAGLNTEAFF.

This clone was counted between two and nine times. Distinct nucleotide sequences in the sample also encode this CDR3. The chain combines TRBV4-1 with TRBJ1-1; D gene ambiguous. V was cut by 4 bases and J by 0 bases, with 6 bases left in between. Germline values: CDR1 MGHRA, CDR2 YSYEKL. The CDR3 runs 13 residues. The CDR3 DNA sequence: TGCGCCAGCAGCCGCTGGCTGAACACTGAAGCTTTCTTT. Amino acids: CASSRWLNTEAFF.

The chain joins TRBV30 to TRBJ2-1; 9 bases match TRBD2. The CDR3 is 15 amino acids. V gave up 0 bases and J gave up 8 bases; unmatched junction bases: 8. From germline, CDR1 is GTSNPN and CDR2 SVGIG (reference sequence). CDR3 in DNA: TGTGCCTGGAGTGTCGGTAGCGGGAGACTATATGAGCAGTTCTTC. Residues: CAWSVGSGRLYEQFF.

CDR3 nucleotides: TGCGCCAGCAGCTTGGGTGGGAACCGCGCAGATACGCAGTATTTT. This gives the protein CASSLGGNRADTQYF. The rearrangement uses TRBV5-1 and TRBJ2-3, with D hard to call. V lost 0 bases and J 4 bases, leaving 12 bases between the germline ends. CDR1 is SGHRS, CDR2 YFSETQ, per germline. The CDR3 has 15 residues.

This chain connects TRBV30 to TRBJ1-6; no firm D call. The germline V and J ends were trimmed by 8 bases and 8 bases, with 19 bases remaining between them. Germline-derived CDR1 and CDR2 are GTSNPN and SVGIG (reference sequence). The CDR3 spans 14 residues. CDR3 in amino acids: CASGGGKADSPLHF. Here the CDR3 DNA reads TGTGCCAGCGGTGGAGGGAAGGCCGATTCACCCCTCCACTTT.

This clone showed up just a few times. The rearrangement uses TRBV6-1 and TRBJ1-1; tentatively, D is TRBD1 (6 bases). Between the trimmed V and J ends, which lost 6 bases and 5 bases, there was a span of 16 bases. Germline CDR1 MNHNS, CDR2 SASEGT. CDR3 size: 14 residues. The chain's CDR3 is CASRLIQGSTEAFF. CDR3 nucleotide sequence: TGTGCCAGCAGACTTATACAGGGAAGTACTGAAGCTTTCTTT.